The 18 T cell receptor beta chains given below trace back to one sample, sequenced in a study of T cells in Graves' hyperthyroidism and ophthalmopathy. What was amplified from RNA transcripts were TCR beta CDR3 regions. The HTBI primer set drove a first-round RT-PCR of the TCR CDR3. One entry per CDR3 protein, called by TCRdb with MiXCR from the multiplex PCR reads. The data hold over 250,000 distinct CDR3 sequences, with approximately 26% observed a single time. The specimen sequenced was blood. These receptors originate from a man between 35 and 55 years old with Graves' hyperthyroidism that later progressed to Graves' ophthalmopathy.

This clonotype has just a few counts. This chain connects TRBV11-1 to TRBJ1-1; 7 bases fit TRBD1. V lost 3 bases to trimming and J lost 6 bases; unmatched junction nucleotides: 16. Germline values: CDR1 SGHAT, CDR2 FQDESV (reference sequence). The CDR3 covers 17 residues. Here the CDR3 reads CASSFYPRQGGIPEAFF. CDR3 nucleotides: TGTGCCAGCAGCTTTTATCCTCGACAGGGTGGGATCCCTGAAGCTTTCTTT.

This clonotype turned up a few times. Written as DNA, the CDR3 is TGTGCCAGCAGTCCCCAGGGAGATTGGTCCTACGAGCAGTACTTC. Residues: CASSPQGDWSYEQYF. The rearrangement uses TRBV28 and TRBJ2-7, with D perhaps being TRBD1 or TRBD2 (5 bases each). Germline loops: CDR1 MDHEN, CDR2 SYDVKM. There are 15 residues in the CDR3. V lost 5 bases and J 1 base, leaving 15 bases between the germline ends.

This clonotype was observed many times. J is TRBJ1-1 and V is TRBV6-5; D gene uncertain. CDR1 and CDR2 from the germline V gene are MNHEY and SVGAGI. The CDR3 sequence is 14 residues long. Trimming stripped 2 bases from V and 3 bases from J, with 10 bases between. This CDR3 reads CASSYHDIDTEAFF. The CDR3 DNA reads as TGTGCCAGCAGTTACCATGACATCGACACTGAAGCTTTCTTT.

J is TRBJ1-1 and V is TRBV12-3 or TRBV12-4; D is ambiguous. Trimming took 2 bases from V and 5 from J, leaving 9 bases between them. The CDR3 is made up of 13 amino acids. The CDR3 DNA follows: TGTGCCAGCAGTTTATCCCGACCGACTGAAGCTTTCTTT. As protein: CASSLSRPTEAFF.

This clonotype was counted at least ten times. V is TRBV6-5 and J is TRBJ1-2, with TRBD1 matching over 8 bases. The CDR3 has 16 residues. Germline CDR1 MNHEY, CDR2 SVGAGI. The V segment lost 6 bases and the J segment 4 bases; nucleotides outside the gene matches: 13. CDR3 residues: CASSYLGTGHSYGYTF. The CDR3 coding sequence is TGTGCCAGCAGCTACCTCGGGACAGGCCATTCCTATGGCTACACCTTC.

The CDR3 DNA follows: TGTGCCAGCAGACCGGGACAGGATGGCTACACCTTC. Translation: CASRPGQDGYTF. The chain is built from TRBV27 and TRBJ1-2; 8 nucleotides match TRBD1. The germline gives CDR1 MNHEY, CDR2 SMNVEV (reference sequence). Unmatched junction bases numbered 3, after V lost 6 bases and J lost 6 bases. This CDR3 has 12 amino acids.

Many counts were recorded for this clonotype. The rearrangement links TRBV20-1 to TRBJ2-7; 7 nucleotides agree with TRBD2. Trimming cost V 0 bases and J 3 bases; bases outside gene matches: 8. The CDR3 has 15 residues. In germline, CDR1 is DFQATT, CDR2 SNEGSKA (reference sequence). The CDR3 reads CSARDLAEPRYEQYF. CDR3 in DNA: TGCAGTGCTAGAGACCTAGCGGAACCCCGCTACGAGCAGTACTTC.

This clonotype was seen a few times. CDR3 region: CASSQAQGAATGTEAFF. The DNA for the CDR3 is TGTGCCAGCAGCCAAGCACAGGGGGCGGCGACGGGCACTGAAGCTTTCTTT. The chain recombines TRBV4-2 with TRBJ1-1; 9 nucleotides align to TRBD1. This CDR3 is 17 amino acids long. Germline loops: CDR1 LGHNA, CDR2 YNFKEQ. V shed 1 base, J shed 4 bases, and the junction held 10 bases outside the gene matches.

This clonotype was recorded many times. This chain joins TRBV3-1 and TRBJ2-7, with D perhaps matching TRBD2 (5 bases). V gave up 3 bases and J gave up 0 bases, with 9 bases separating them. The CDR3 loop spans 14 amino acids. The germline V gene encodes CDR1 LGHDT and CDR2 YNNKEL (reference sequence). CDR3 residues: CASSHPTNSYEQYF. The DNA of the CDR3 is TGTGCCAGCAGCCACCCGACTAACTCCTACGAGCAGTACTTC.

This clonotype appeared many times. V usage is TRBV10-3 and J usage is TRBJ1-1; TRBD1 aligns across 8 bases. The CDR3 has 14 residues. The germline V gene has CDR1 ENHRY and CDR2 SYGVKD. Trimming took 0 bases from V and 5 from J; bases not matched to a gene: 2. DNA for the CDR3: TGTGCCATCAGTGAGTCGGACAGGGAGACTGAAGCTTTCTTT. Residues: CAISESDRETEAFF.

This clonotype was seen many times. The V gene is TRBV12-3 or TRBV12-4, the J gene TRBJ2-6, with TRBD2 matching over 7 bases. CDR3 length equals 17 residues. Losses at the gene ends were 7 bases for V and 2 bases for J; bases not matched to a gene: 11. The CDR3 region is CASNSSSGRTGANVLTF. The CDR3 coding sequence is TGTGCCAGCAATTCATCTAGCGGAAGGACTGGGGCCAACGTCCTGACTTTC.

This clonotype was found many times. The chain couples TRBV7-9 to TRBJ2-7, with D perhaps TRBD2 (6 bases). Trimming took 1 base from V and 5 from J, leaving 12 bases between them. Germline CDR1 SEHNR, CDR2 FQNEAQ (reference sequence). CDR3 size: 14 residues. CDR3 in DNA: TGTGCCAGCAGCTTAGGGCGGGCGGGGCACGAGCAGTACTTC. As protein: CASSLGRAGHEQYF.

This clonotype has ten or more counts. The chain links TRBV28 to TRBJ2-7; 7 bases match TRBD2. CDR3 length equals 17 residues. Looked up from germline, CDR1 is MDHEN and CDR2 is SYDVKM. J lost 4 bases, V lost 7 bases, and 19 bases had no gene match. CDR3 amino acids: CASIPPSGNTPPYEQYF. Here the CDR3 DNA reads TGTGCCAGCATACCCCCAAGCGGGAATACCCCACCATACGAGCAGTACTTC.

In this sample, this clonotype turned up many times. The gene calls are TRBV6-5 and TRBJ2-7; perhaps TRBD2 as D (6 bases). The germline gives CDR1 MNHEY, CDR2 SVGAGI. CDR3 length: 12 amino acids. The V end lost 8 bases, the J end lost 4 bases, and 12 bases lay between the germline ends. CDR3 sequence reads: CASSAGGYEQYF. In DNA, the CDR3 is TGTGCCAGCTCGGCTGGGGGGTACGAGCAGTACTTC.

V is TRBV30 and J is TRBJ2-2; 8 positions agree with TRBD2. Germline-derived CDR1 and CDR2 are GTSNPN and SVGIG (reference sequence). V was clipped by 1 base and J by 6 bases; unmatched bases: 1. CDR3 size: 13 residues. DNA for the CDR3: TGTGCCTGGAGTGGACTAGCGCCCGGGGAGCTGTTTTTT. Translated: CAWSGLAPGELFF.

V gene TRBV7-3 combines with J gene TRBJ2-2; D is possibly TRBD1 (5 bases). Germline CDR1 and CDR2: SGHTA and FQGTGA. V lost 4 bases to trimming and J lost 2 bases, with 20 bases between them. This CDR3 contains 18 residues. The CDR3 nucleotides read TGTGCCAGCAGCTCCCCACCCTGGGGCCATATTAACACCGGGGAGCTGTTTTTT. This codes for CASSSPPWGHINTGELFF.

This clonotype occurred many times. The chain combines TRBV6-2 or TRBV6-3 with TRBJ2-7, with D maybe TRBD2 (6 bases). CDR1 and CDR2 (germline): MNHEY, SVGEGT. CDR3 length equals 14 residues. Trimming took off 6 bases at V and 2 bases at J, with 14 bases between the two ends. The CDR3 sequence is CASRPGGTTYEQYF. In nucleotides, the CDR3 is TGTGCCAGCAGGCCGGGCGGGACGACCTACGAGCAGTACTTC.

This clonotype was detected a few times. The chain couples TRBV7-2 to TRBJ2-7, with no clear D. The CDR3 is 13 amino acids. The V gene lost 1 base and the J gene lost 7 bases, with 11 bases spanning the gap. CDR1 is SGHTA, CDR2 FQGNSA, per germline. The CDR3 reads CASSLGYLLEQYF. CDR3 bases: TGTGCCAGCAGCTTAGGCTACCTCTTGGAGCAGTACTTC.